Included here is one TCR beta chain sequence, with context. Its antigen remains unidentified. There are 15 residues in the CDR3. The germline gives CDR1 SEHNR, CDR2 FQNEAQ (reference sequence). The V and J ends lost 1 base and 4 bases respectively, with 13 bases between them. Sequencing was performed with immunoSEQ multiplex PCR; in TCRdb, only in-frame clones are kept and a portion is missing. Here the sample spans over 8,500 clones, about 88% being singletons. The data belong to a study of high-grade serous ovarian cancer treatment subgroups. Findings of the study overall: Same-patient tumor repertoires overlapped at roughly 0.1 to 0.79; different patients barely overlapped. Higher neoantigen levels went with greater TCR clonal relatedness. Only CDR3 was analyzed; CDR1 and CDR2 were not.

Tumor samples were obtained before definitive surgery or chemotherapy. This clonotype was obtained from a human donor with high-grade serous ovarian cancer. The sample comprised tumor tissue. V and J are TRBV7-9 and TRBJ1-1; D call uncertain. CDR3 region: CASSLVVGYSTEAFF. CDR3 DNA: TGTGCCAGCAGCTTAGTGGTTGGGTACAGCACTGAAGCTTTCTTT.